The T cell receptor beta chain described here comes from a study of shared clonotypes between healthy human individuals. In the naive CD8 group, cells lacked CD45RO and were positively selected for CCR7, so terminally differentiated effector memory CD45RA+ cells were left out. Here immunoSEQ multiplex PCR was the method, and the copy in TCRdb shows in-frame clones only, minus some. The sample lists nearly 600,000 clones; just under 97% were seen once. The CDR3 has 13 amino acids. Trimming removed 4 bases at V and 4 bases at J, with 7 bases between. CDR1 is WNHNN and CDR2 is SYGVQD in the germline V gene (reference sequence).

The specimen was naive CD8+ T cells sorted from blood. This rearrangement joins TRBV10-1 to TRBJ2-2; D may be TRBD2 (5 bases). This clonotype was sampled from a woman between 25 and 40 years old in good health. The CDR3 DNA sequence: TGCGCCAGCAGTGCCGGGGTCACCGGGGAGCTGTTTTTT. This codes for CASSAGVTGELFF.